This TCR beta chain was identified during a study of blood T cell repertoires in COVID-19. Whole-study context: The United States, Italy and Spain supplied acute and convalescent COVID-19 samples. In each case, the material was cDNA or gDNA derived from T cells, B-cell-depleted T cells, or PBMCs.

Germline lookup yields CDR1 SGHRS and CDR2 YFSETQ. This CDR3 spans 16 amino acids. Germline trimming cut 5 bases from V and 2 bases from J; bases unmatched to any gene: 10. Per the study methods: Amplifying reference gene primers gave estimates of nucleated cell counts. Here immunoSEQ multiplex PCR was the method, and the copy in TCRdb shows in-frame clones only, minus some. V, J and clone size derive from that table, while D and trimming were established from the DNA sequence. The sample consists of over 250,000 clones, over 75% of them appearing once. What was sequenced was peripheral blood. The chain uses TRBV5-1 and TRBJ2-3, with 8 bases lining up with TRBD1. The clonotype originates from a woman between 25 and 40 years old with acute or convalescent COVID-19. The CDR3 nucleotides read TGCGCCAGCAGACCCCCCGGGACAGGCCCCACAGATACGCAGTATTTT. It encodes CASRPPGTGPTDTQYF.